This note documents a single TCR beta chain sequence. No antigen is known for it. Library preparation was by 5' RACE. Preparation of each TCR library used 3,000 to 3,500 ng of total RNA. For each sample, cDNA synthesis with SMARTScribe reverse transcriptase was split into eight separate reactions. During cDNA synthesis, unique molecular identifiers containing a 6-nucleotide sample barcode were introduced by template switching. Amplification of TCRalpha and TCRbeta cDNA involved two nested PCRs of 16 and 9 cycles, and each PCR was followed by bead purification. Before amplification, the cDNA was treated with uracil DNA-glycosylase and purified using the QIAquick PCR purification kit. In the second PCR, Illumina TruSeq-compatible adapters and sample-specific barcodes were added. TapeStation and Qubit were used to check library quality and concentration, and 5 to 6 ng of each library went into the pool. The pooled libraries were sequenced with 2 x 100 bp reads and custom sequencing primers on an Illumina HiSeq2500 single-index Rapid Run. Concerning the study's data processing: MiGEC version 1.2.6 was used for UMI-based consensus assembly, which corrected PCR and sequencing errors. MiXCR version 2.1.1 handled V(D)J alignment, clonotype assembly and CDR3 extraction. Gene usage, clonotype sharing and MAIT/NKT TCR abundance were normalised by analysing the top 1000, 10 000 and 20 000 clonotypes per sample. After downsampling to 27 000 UMIs, diversity was calculated as the inverse Simpson index using the vegan R package. Paired Mann-Whitney U tests were applied to discordant twin pairs, and Benjamini-Hochberg correction was used for multiple testing. Following reprocessing of the reads by TCRdb, the data hold one row per CDR3 protein sequence and no DNA is available. These V and J calls derive from TCRdb rather than the authors' analysis. The table for this sample records about 140,000 distinct CDR3 sequences. The ten largest clonotypes hold more than 0.95% of the sample.

In the germline V gene, CDR1 corresponds to MDHEN and CDR2 to SYDVKM. The CDR3 sequence holds 13 residues, the cysteine and phenylalanine included. DNA was not recorded. These data belong to a study of monozygotic twins with inflammatory bowel disease (dated by TCRdb to about 2019). In the study overall: A total of approximately 30 monozygotic twin pairs were included in the full study, comprising nine German pairs (four IBD-concordant, five IBD-discordant) and 19 IBD-discordant Danish pairs. The search for disease-associated traits relied mainly on comparing, within discordant pairs, IBD patients with their genetically identical healthy co-twins. Each individual had, on average, about 151 000 unique TCRalpha sequences and 181 000 unique TCRbeta sequences available for analysis.

From each donor, a roughly 2.7 ml peripheral blood sample was collected into PAXgene tubes and kept at -80 degrees C. Total RNA was isolated from whole blood with the PAXgene blood miRNA kit on an automated QIAcube, without T cell sorting. Peripheral blood from monozygotic twin pairs who were concordant or discordant for inflammatory bowel disease underwent deep TCRalpha and TCRbeta repertoire profiling using unique molecular barcoding. For every twin pair, smoking habits were documented, and each individual was categorised as a current, former or never smoker. Overall study results and their limits: Because patients received different immunosuppressive treatments, the repertoires may have picked up extra background noise and variability between individuals. Different T cell subtypes could not be distinguished in the analysis. IBD patients had lower TCRbeta repertoire diversity, measured by the inverse Simpson index, than their healthy co-twins. Repertoire similarity did not differ between concordant and discordant twins, possibly due to limited statistical power. Compared with healthy twins, IBD patients had fewer clonotypes in common with other individuals, a difference most pronounced in patients showing signs of disease activity. The results gave no support for a single strong signal or clonotype linked to IBD.

Material for sequencing was blood. The TCR sequence derives from a human donor with ulcerative colitis or Crohn's disease, or a healthy co-twin of an affected twin (not recorded which). The sequence joins TRBV28 to TRBJ2-5; TCRdb's D call, TRBD1, is unchecked because there is no DNA. CDR3 loop: CAATDRLQETQYF.